Below are 28 T cell receptor beta chains sequenced from a single sample in a study of T cells in Graves' hyperthyroidism and ophthalmopathy. Regions amplified from RNA transcripts were the TCR beta CDR3 regions. During a first-round RT-PCR of the TCR CDR3, the HTBI primer set was used. Each CDR3 protein gets one entry after TCRdb re-called the multiplex PCR reads with MiXCR. The sample includes about 380,000 distinct CDR3 sequences, approximately 13% of them seen just once. Sequencing used blood. The receptors derive from a man in his thirties or forties with Graves' hyperthyroidism that later progressed to Graves' ophthalmopathy.

This clonotype was seen a few times. The chain has TRBV14 and TRBJ2-7; D gene ambiguous. CDR3 length: 12 residues. The V gene's germline CDR1 is SGHDN and CDR2 FVKESK. Trimming stripped 4 bases from V and 3 bases from J, with 7 bases between. CDR3 coding DNA: TGTGCCAGCAGCCCCCGGGTCTACGAGCAGTACTTC. Amino acids: CASSPRVYEQYF.

Of note for this clonotype: A read error is possible here, since a much larger clone lies one base away. The V gene is TRBV15, the J gene TRBJ2-5, with D unresolved. Trimming removed 7 bases from V and 1 base from J, with 13 bases in between. This CDR3 comprises 14 residues. Germline V gene data show CDR1 as LNHNV and CDR2 as YYDKDF (reference sequence). CDR3 DNA sequence: TGTGCCACCATCAGCCACCTCCTCCAAGAGACCCAGTACTTC. It encodes CATISHLLQETQYF.

At least ten counts were recorded for this clonotype. The chain joins TRBV3-1 to TRBJ2-1; maybe TRBD2 (7 bases). The V gene's germline CDR1 is LGHDT and CDR2 YNNKEL (reference sequence). The CDR3 sequence is 17 residues long. V was pared by 5 bases and J by 2 bases, with 19 bases between. CDR3 in DNA: TGTGCCAGCAGCACCAAGGGAGGGGGAGGTCCCTACAATGAGCAGTTCTTC. Translating it yields CASSTKGGGGPYNEQFF.

This clonotype was observed many times. The genes are TRBV28 and TRBJ2-5; tentative D call: TRBD2 (5 bases). This CDR3 region has 11 residues. V was pared by 8 bases and J by 4 bases, with 8 bases between. CDR1 and CDR2 (germline): MDHEN, SYDVKM. CDR3 residues: CASGELETQYF. In DNA, the CDR3 is TGTGCCAGCGGGGAGTTAGAGACCCAGTACTTC.

This clonotype was counted between two and nine times. A much larger clone lies a single base off, so this may be a read error. The chain has TRBV12-3 or TRBV12-4 and TRBJ2-1, with 8 bases aligning to TRBD2. The CDR3 covers 15 residues. CDR3 protein: CASTPGASGYNEQLF. CDR3 bases: TGTGCCAGCACACCCGGGGCTAGCGGGTACAATGAGCAGCTCTTC.

This clonotype has at least ten counts. This chain connects TRBV12-3 or TRBV12-4 to TRBJ2-2, with TRBD1 matching over 7 bases. The CDR3 length is 15 residues. J gave up 0 bases and V 7 bases, and 5 bases lay outside the gene matches. The CDR3 spells CASTSQGSNTGELFF. CDR3 nucleotides: TGTGCCAGCACCTCACAGGGGTCGAACACCGGGGAGCTGTTTTTT.

This clonotype was detected many times. This rearrangement joins TRBV3-1 to TRBJ1-1; D is uncertain. This CDR3 has 15 amino acids. V dropped 4 bases and J dropped 0 bases, with 12 bases sitting between them. The V gene's germline CDR1 is LGHDT and CDR2 YNNKEL (reference sequence). The CDR3 spells CASSPYRKLNTEAFF. The CDR3 DNA sequence: TGTGCCAGCAGCCCCTACCGTAAACTGAACACTGAAGCTTTCTTT.

This sequence joins TRBV4-1 and TRBJ2-7, with unresolved D. There are 13 residues in the CDR3. Per the germline V gene, CDR1 is MGHRA and CDR2 is YSYEKL. The V gene lost 1 base and the J gene lost 0 bases, with 4 bases spanning the gap. The CDR3, as DNA: TGCGCCAGCAGCCAAGTCATCTCCTACGAGCAGTACTTC. It specifies CASSQVISYEQYF.

CDR3 nucleotide sequence: TGTGCCAGCTCACCTACTAGCGGGGGAGGCGAGCAGTACTTC. It encodes CASSPTSGGGEQYF. J is TRBJ2-7 and V is TRBV18; 11 bases line up with TRBD2. Unmatched junction bases numbered 4, after V lost 3 bases and J lost 6 bases. Germline CDR1 and CDR2: KGHSH and LQKENI. CDR3 length equals 14 residues.

This clonotype was found a few times. The chain recombines TRBV11-2 with TRBJ2-3; D is uncertain. Germline values: CDR1 SGHAT, CDR2 FQNNGV. Trimming removed 2 bases from V and 5 bases from J, with 11 bases in between. This CDR3 has 14 amino acids. The CDR3 coding sequence is TGTGCCAGCAGCTTACAGTTTTCGGTAGATACGCAGTATTTT. It codes for CASSLQFSVDTQYF.

The table lists this clonotype with many counts. In DNA, the CDR3 is TGTGCCAGCAGCGTAGGGGGGAGCAATCAGCCCCAGCATTTT. Its protein product is CASSVGGSNQPQHF. The chain links TRBV9 to TRBJ1-5; TRBD1 is a possible D gene (5 bases). In germline, CDR1 is SGDLS, CDR2 YYNGEE. This CDR3 comprises 14 residues. V shed 0 bases and J shed 1 base, with 5 bases lying between them.

This clonotype was picked up many times. The chain couples TRBV20-1 to TRBJ2-7; TRBD1 aligns across 7 bases. The CDR3 totals 14 residues. The trim removed 6 bases at V and 3 bases at J, leaving 11 bases unmatched. Germline CDR1 reads DFQATT; CDR2 reads SNEGSKA (reference sequence). The CDR3 coding sequence is TGCAGTGCAGGGGGCCGGGACAACCTCTACGAGCAGTACTTC. It codes for CSAGGRDNLYEQYF.

Here the CDR3 DNA reads TGTGCCAGCAGTACCCTTTCATGGGACAGCGGGTACGAGCAGTACTTC. Protein: CASSTLSWDSGYEQYF. V usage is TRBV27 and J usage is TRBJ2-7; TRBD1 might be the D (7 bases). The CDR3 is 16 amino acids. The V end was cut by 5 bases, the J end by 4 bases, with 21 bases between. Germline V lookup: CDR1 MNHEY, CDR2 SMNVEV (reference sequence).

The chain employs TRBV18 and TRBJ2-5; D may be TRBD1 (6 bases). Trimming took 2 bases from V and 0 from J, leaving 13 bases between them. The CDR3 is 16 residues long. CDR1 KGHSH and CDR2 LQKENI come from the germline V gene. The CDR3 bases are TGTGCCAGCTCACCAGGAGTGGGGGACAACCAAGAGACCCAGTACTTC. Its protein product is CASSPGVGDNQETQYF. The full variable domain, with the rest looked up from reference TRBV18 and TRBJ2-5, is NAGVMQNPRHLVRRRGQEARLRCSPMKGHSHVYWYRQLPEEGLKFMVYLQKENIIDESGMPKERFSAEFPKEGPSILRIQQVVRGDSAAYFCASSPGVGDNQETQYFGPGTRLLVL.

As for this clonotype: A read error may explain this, as a much larger clone is one base away. The rearrangement links TRBV6-5 to TRBJ2-7; D unclear. This CDR3 has 14 residues. V was trimmed by 5 bases and J by 5 bases, leaving 16 bases between them. Germline V gene data show CDR1 as MNHEY and CDR2 as SVGAGI. CDR3 loop: CASSPTRVPNEQYF. CDR3 in DNA: TGTGCCAGCAGTCCTACCCGAGTCCCGAACGAGCAGTACTTC.

CDR3: CASSRAGTSNEKLFF. CDR3 DNA: TGTGCCAGCAGCCGAGCGGGGACCTCTAATGAAAAACTGTTTTTT. This chain uses TRBV7-2 with TRBJ1-4; possible D gene TRBD1, 5 bases. V lost 5 bases to trimming and J lost 3 bases, with 13 bases between them. The germline V gene encodes CDR1 SGHTA and CDR2 FQGNSA. This CDR3 has 15 residues.

This clonotype has more than one count but fewer than ten. V is TRBV6-1 and J is TRBJ2-5, with D possibly matching TRBD2 (7 bases). The CDR3 totals 15 residues. Deletions cut 0 bases from V and 4 bases from J, with 12 bases between. Germline values: CDR1 MNHNS, CDR2 SASEGT. The CDR3 nucleotides are TGTGCCAGCAGTGAAGCCCGGGGAGGGGGAGAGACCCAGTACTTC. Its translation: CASSEARGGGETQYF.

In this sample, this clonotype turned up many times. V is TRBV12-5 and J is TRBJ1-5; D is unresolved. The CDR3 contains 14 residues. The germline CDR1 and CDR2 sequences are LGHNT and FRNRAP. CDR3: CALRAAGGNQPQHF. In DNA form, the CDR3 reads TGTGCCCTGAGGGCGGCAGGAGGCAATCAGCCCCAGCATTTT.

The chain employs TRBV6-5 and TRBJ1-2; the D is unclear. Trimming took off 0 bases at V and 8 bases at J, with 13 bases between the two ends. CDR3 length: 14 residues. Germline CDR1 reads MNHEY; CDR2 reads SVGAGI. CDR3 protein: CASSYSPARGGYTF. For the CDR3, the DNA is TGTGCCAGCAGTTACTCTCCGGCCCGTGGGGGCTACACCTTC.

The chain uses TRBV10-3 and TRBJ2-2, with D possibly being TRBD1 (6 bases). The V end lost 4 bases, the J end lost 0 bases, and 12 bases lay between the germline ends. The germline gives CDR1 ENHRY, CDR2 SYGVKD. The CDR3 consists of 16 residues. The CDR3 nucleotides are TGTGCCATCAGTGGAGCCGGGACAACGAACACCGGGGAGCTGTTTTTT. Its translation is CAISGAGTTNTGELFF.

The chain is built from TRBV7-9 and TRBJ1-2; maybe TRBD1 (5 bases). V lost 4 bases and J 6 bases, leaving 12 bases between the germline ends. Germline loops: CDR1 SEHNR, CDR2 FQNEAQ (reference sequence). The CDR3 totals 13 residues. The CDR3 reads CASSSDSPNGYTF. The CDR3 DNA is TGTGCCAGCAGCTCCGACAGTCCCAATGGCTACACCTTC.

The chain recombines TRBV7-9 with TRBJ2-2; D is ambiguous. The CDR3 length is 13 residues. V was shortened by 5 bases and J by 6 bases, with 10 bases between the two germline ends. Looked up from germline, CDR1 is SEHNR and CDR2 is FQNEAQ (reference sequence). The CDR3 bases are TGTGCCAGCAGCGGCGCTTACCCCGGGGAGCTGTTTTTT. Translation: CASSGAYPGELFF.

Only a few counts were recorded for this clonotype. This chain links TRBV4-3 with TRBJ2-7; D is unclear. The CDR3 extends over 15 amino acids. Germline V CDR1 and CDR2: LGHNA, YSLEER. The V end lost 1 base, the J end lost 3 bases, and 13 bases lay between the germline ends. The CDR3 protein is CASSQGPQKGYEQYF. The CDR3 coding sequence is TGCGCCAGCAGCCAAGGGCCCCAGAAGGGCTACGAGCAGTACTTC.

This clonotype was detected a few times. The chain has TRBV28 and TRBJ2-5; TRBD1 agrees at 7 bases. Losses at the gene ends were 2 bases for V and 5 bases for J; bases not matched to a gene: 8. Per germline, CDR1 MDHEN and CDR2 SYDVKM. This CDR3 is built from 15 residues. CDR3 loop: CASSLGDRHGETQYF. The CDR3 region has the DNA TGTGCCAGCAGTTTAGGGGACAGACATGGGGAGACCCAGTACTTC.

V and J are TRBV7-2 and TRBJ2-3, with TRBD2 matching over 14 bases. This CDR3 comprises 18 residues. After removal of 3 bases from V and 3 bases from J, the junction contained 8 bases not matched to a gene. Germline V lookup: CDR1 SGHTA, CDR2 FQGNSA. The CDR3 sequence: CASSLMGLAGVRTDTQYF. The CDR3 DNA follows: TGTGCCAGCAGCTTGATGGGACTAGCGGGGGTGAGGACAGATACGCAGTATTTT.

The V gene is TRBV7-8, the J gene TRBJ1-1; no clear D gene. V was cut by 1 base and J by 3 bases, with 9 bases left in between. The CDR3 is made up of 14 amino acids. CDR1 and CDR2 from the germline V gene are SGHVS and FQNEAQ. CDR3: CASSLVRRHTEAFF. DNA of the CDR3: TGTGCCAGCAGCTTAGTCAGGAGACACACTGAAGCTTTCTTT. The whole variable domain, filled in from reference TRBV7-8 and TRBJ1-1, reads GAGVSQSPRYKVAKRGQDVALRCDPISGHVSLFWYQQALGQGPEFLTYFQNEAQLDKSGLPSDRFFAERPEGSVSTLKIQRTQQEDSAVYLCASSLVRRHTEAFFGQGTRLTVV.

This clonotype was seen at least ten times. The chain recombines TRBV11-2 with TRBJ2-5; 10 bases agree with TRBD2. The CDR3 loop spans 17 amino acids. Per the germline V gene, CDR1 is SGHAT and CDR2 is FQNNGV. After removal of 3 bases from V and 2 bases from J, the junction contained 9 bases not matched to a gene. The CDR3 sequence: CASSLGLAGVIQETQYF. The CDR3 DNA is TGTGCCAGCAGCTTGGGGCTAGCGGGGGTCATACAAGAGACCCAGTACTTC.

This clonotype has a count of ten or more. The chain combines TRBV7-8 with TRBJ2-3; D possibly corresponds to TRBD2 (5 bases). V was shortened by 7 bases and J by 3 bases, with 11 bases between the two germline ends. Germline assignment: CDR1 SGHVS and CDR2 FQNEAQ. CDR3 length: 13 residues. The DNA for the CDR3 is TGTGCCAGCAACCCGAGGGTGACAGATACGCAGTATTTT. Translated, it gives CASNPRVTDTQYF.